The entry below gives a single TCR beta chain sequence along with its context. The antigen remains undetermined. These data originate in a study of radiation and T cells in renal cell carcinoma. Study-wide background: Nephrectomy followed 15 Gy stereotactic body radiation by 4 weeks.

TCRdb's copy holds only in-frame clones and misses some; the assay was immunoSEQ multiplex PCR. The top ten clones hold approximately 6.4% of a sample with around 75,000 clones, over 80% of them seen once. General study results and limits: From baseline, blood top tumor clonotypes peaked at 2 weeks post-radiation.

Time point indicated: blood 2 weeks post-SBRT. Treatment: 15 Gy SBRT to primary tumor, nephrectomy 4 weeks later. Radiation-treated patients gave blood at baseline, week 2 and week 4. The patient's renal cell carcinoma had clear cell pathology. V shed 3 bases, J shed 3 bases, and the junction held 5 bases outside the gene matches. CDR3 size: 16 residues. Germline V gene data show CDR1 as SGHTA and CDR2 as FQGNSA. This sequence joins TRBV7-2 and TRBJ2-6; 7 positions agree with TRBD1. Sequencing used blood, obtained from a patient whose treatment included radiotherapy and nephrectomy. This TCR came from a man between 60 and 70 years old with renal cell carcinoma. The CDR3 bases are TGTGCCAGCAGCTTGCCGACAGGGCGTGGGGCCAACGTCCTGACTTTC. Protein product: CASSLPTGRGANVLTF.